Shown below are 21 T cell receptor beta chains from a single sample sequenced in a study of response to subunit inactivated influenza vaccine. TCRdb analysed the RT-PCR reads with MiXCR anew, one entry per CDR3 protein. The profile shows about 800,000 distinct CDR3 sequences, around 20% of them singletons. Sequenced here: PBMCs from blood, sampled roughly 5 days after vaccination. The receptors here all came from a man in his fifties who received an inactivated influenza vaccine.

This clonotype was observed a handful of times. This rearrangement joins TRBV12-3 or TRBV12-4 to TRBJ1-3, with 7 bases aligning to TRBD1. The CDR3 extends over 15 amino acids. Trimming at V came to 3 bases and at J to 4 bases, leaving 6 bases not matched to a gene. This CDR3 reads CASSFNRGRGNTIYF. CDR3 coding DNA: TGTGCCAGCAGTTTCAACAGGGGTAGAGGAAACACCATATATTTT.

The chain has TRBV10-3 and TRBJ1-2; D possibly corresponds to TRBD1 (5 bases). The CDR3 is made up of 14 amino acids. Germline assignment: CDR1 ENHRY and CDR2 SYGVKD. V shed 5 bases and J shed 5 bases, with 15 bases lying between them. CDR3 protein: CAISPRGGSYGYTF. CDR3 in DNA: TGTGCCATCAGTCCGAGGGGAGGGAGTTATGGCTACACCTTC.

The chain carries TRBV4-2 and TRBJ2-1; TRBD2 is a possible D gene (6 bases). The CDR3 extends over 14 amino acids. Germline V lookup: CDR1 LGHNA, CDR2 YNFKEQ. V lost 0 bases, J lost 3 bases, and 6 bases lay in between. CDR3: CASSQEGLYNEQFF. CDR3 sequence (DNA): TGTGCCAGCAGCCAAGAGGGACTCTACAATGAGCAGTTCTTC.

The V gene is TRBV4-3, the J gene TRBJ2-1, with D perhaps TRBD1 (7 bases). Per germline, CDR1 LGHNA and CDR2 YSLEER. The CDR3 totals 17 residues. V was cut by 3 bases and J by 3 bases, with 18 bases left in between. The CDR3 DNA sequence: TGCGCCAGCAGCCAGGACTGGACAGGAGGGTACTACAATGAGCAGTTCTTC. It yields the protein CASSQDWTGGYYNEQFF.

The chain combines TRBV5-1 with TRBJ2-5, with 14 nucleotides matching TRBD2. This CDR3 spans 20 amino acids. From germline, CDR1 is SGHRS and CDR2 YFSETQ. V lost 5 bases and J lost 1; bases outside the gene matches: 16. The CDR3 is CASRSGLAGEYGLLQETQYF. CDR3 DNA sequence: TGCGCCAGCAGGTCGGGACTAGCGGGAGAATATGGGCTCCTCCAAGAGACCCAGTACTTC.

V is TRBV4-2 and J is TRBJ2-6, with D perhaps matching TRBD1 (6 bases). Trimming removed 2 bases from V and 0 bases from J, with 14 bases in between. The CDR3 covers 18 residues. The germline V gene encodes CDR1 LGHNA and CDR2 YNFKEQ. The CDR3 region is CASSQPQGLTSGANVLTF. Written as DNA, the CDR3 is TGTGCCAGCAGCCAACCCCAGGGGCTGACCTCTGGGGCCAACGTCCTGACTTTC.

This clonotype came up a few times. At one end the junction does not follow the germline gene, possibly because of a read error. The chain carries TRBV7-2 and TRBJ2-7; TRBD2 might be the D (6 bases). Germline CDR1 reads SGHTA; CDR2 reads FQGNSA. CDR3 length: 13 residues. This chain's CDR3 is CASSTRDSPARSF. As DNA, the CDR3 is TGTGCCAGCAGCACCCGGGACTCCCCCGCCCGAAGTTTC.

A few counts support this clonotype. The chain employs TRBV5-1 and TRBJ2-5; 13 positions agree with TRBD2. The CDR3 length is 16 residues. Germline trimming cut 4 bases from V and 1 base from J; bases unmatched to any gene: 4. Germline V gives CDR1 SGHRS, CDR2 YFSETQ. CDR3 loop: CASSPGLAGSQETQYF. The DNA for the CDR3 is TGCGCCAGCAGCCCGGGACTAGCGGGGTCCCAAGAGACCCAGTACTTC.

The chain combines TRBV11-2 with TRBJ2-1, with 9 bases fitting TRBD2. This CDR3 region has 15 residues. Germline values: CDR1 SGHAT, CDR2 FQNNGV. The V gene end was trimmed by 2 bases and the J gene end by 7 bases; junction bases not matched to a gene: 6. In nucleotides, the CDR3 is TGTGCCAGCAGCTTAAGTACTAGCGGGTGGAATGAGCAGTTCTTC. This translates into CASSLSTSGWNEQFF.

CDR3 DNA: TGTGCCAGCAGTTACCCTAGGAGAGCTAACTATGGCTACACCTTC. Translating it yields CASSYPRRANYGYTF. The chain uses TRBV6-2 or TRBV6-3 and TRBJ1-2; D is ambiguous. CDR3 length equals 15 residues. Germline CDR1 and CDR2: MNHEY and SVGEGT. V lost 2 bases, J lost 0 bases, and 10 bases lay in between.

In this sample, this clonotype turned up once. The V gene is TRBV15, the J gene TRBJ1-1, with a weak D call TRBD1 (5 bases). Germline CDR1 reads LNHNV; CDR2 reads YYDKDF (reference sequence). This CDR3 has 16 amino acids. V lost 0 bases and J lost 4, with 15 bases in between. The CDR3 spells CATSRDQVRVGTEAFF. The CDR3 nucleotides are TGTGCCACCAGCAGAGATCAGGTCAGGGTGGGCACTGAAGCTTTCTTT.

The chain carries TRBV5-1 and TRBJ2-7; D might be TRBD1 or TRBD2, each matching 5 bases. The CDR3 runs to 18 residues. Trimming took off 2 bases at V and 4 bases at J, with 25 bases between the two ends. Per germline, CDR1 SGHRS and CDR2 YFSETQ. The CDR3 reads CASSLTVGVGRGNYEQYF. The CDR3, as DNA: TGCGCCAGCAGCTTAACAGTCGGCGTGGGACGGGGTAATTACGAGCAGTACTTC.

Note on this clonotype: This may arise from a read error, as a much more abundant clone is one base away. The J gene is TRBJ2-7, the V gene TRBV6-2 or TRBV6-3; no clear D gene. Trimming removed 6 bases from V and 2 bases from J, with 8 bases in between. This CDR3 spans 12 amino acids. The germline CDR1 and CDR2 sequences are MNHEY and SVGEGT. As DNA, the CDR3 is TGTGCCAGCAGCCATGGACCCTACGAGCAGTACTTC. Translated, it gives CASSHGPYEQYF.

This clonotype was counted between two and nine times. This rearrangement joins TRBV7-9 to TRBJ1-6; D not resolved. Germline values: CDR1 SEHNR, CDR2 FQNEAQ (reference sequence). Trimming stripped 3 bases from V and 8 bases from J, with 14 bases between. The CDR3 extends over 15 amino acids. CDR3 loop: CASSLEGPADSPLHF. In DNA, the CDR3 is TGTGCCAGCAGCTTGGAAGGGCCGGCGGATTCACCCCTCCACTTT.

This clonotype was seen a single time. The rearrangement uses TRBV3-1 and TRBJ1-2; D call uncertain. Trimming shortened V by 1 base and J by 5 bases, and 17 bases separated the two germline ends. The CDR3 spans 16 residues. Germline V gene data show CDR1 as LGHDT and CDR2 as YNNKEL (reference sequence). CDR3 DNA: TGTGCCAGCAGCCAAGGGCTCACTCTGTGGAAATATGGCTACACCTTC. This sequence encodes CASSQGLTLWKYGYTF. Based on the CDR3 plus reference TRBV3-1 and TRBJ1-2, the full variable domain is DTAVSQTPKYLVTQMGNDKSIKCEQNLGHDTMYWYKQDSKKFLKIMFSYNNKELIINETVPNRFSPKSPDKAHLNLHINSLELGDSAVYFCASSQGLTLWKYGYTFGSGTRLTVV.

This clonotype was counted a few times. The chain joins TRBV6-5 to TRBJ2-1; no clear D gene. CDR1 and CDR2 (germline): MNHEY, SVGAGI. Deletions cut 3 bases from V and 6 bases from J, with 15 bases between. The CDR3 covers 15 residues. This chain's CDR3 is CASSYQAAPPNEQFF. The CDR3 nucleotides are TGTGCCAGCAGTTATCAGGCGGCCCCTCCCAATGAGCAGTTCTTC.

This clonotype showed up many times. The gene calls are TRBV20-1 and TRBJ2-3; D is unclear. The V gene lost 0 bases and the J gene lost 1 base, with 8 bases spanning the gap. Germline lookup yields CDR1 DFQATT and CDR2 SNEGSKA (reference sequence). The CDR3 runs 14 residues. CDR3 coding DNA: TGCAGTGCTAGAGACCCGAGCGGCACAGATACGCAGTATTTT. Its translation: CSARDPSGTDTQYF.

CDR3 loop: CASSLLVEPRETQYF. CDR3 sequence (DNA): TGTGCCAGCAGCTTACTTGTAGAACCCCGGGAGACCCAGTACTTC. The chain couples TRBV7-9 to TRBJ2-5; unclear D gene. Trimming took off 2 bases at V and 5 bases at J, with 15 bases between the two ends. This CDR3 is built from 15 residues. From germline, CDR1 is SEHNR and CDR2 FQNEAQ (reference sequence).

In this sample, this clonotype turned up a few times. The chain's CDR3 is CATSREAGVGDTQYF. The CDR3 region has the DNA TGTGCCACCAGCAGAGAGGCGGGAGTGGGAGATACGCAGTATTTT. The V call is TRBV15, the J call TRBJ2-3, with 7 bases fitting TRBD2. Per the germline V gene, CDR1 is LNHNV and CDR2 is YYDKDF (reference sequence). This CDR3 has 15 amino acids. The J segment lost 5 bases and the V segment lost 0 bases, leaving 5 bases of the junction unmatched.

This clonotype was counted a few times. The rearrangement links TRBV6-1 to TRBJ2-1, with 7 bases lining up with TRBD2. The ends lost 5 bases at V and 5 bases at J; junction bases unmatched: 6. This CDR3 contains 14 residues. Germline V CDR1 and CDR2: MNHNS, SASEGT. This CDR3 reads CASSIREEDNEQFF. The CDR3 bases are TGTGCCAGCAGTATCCGGGAGGAGGACAATGAGCAGTTCTTC.

In DNA, the CDR3 is TGCAGCGTTGAGGAGACTAGCGGGGGGTACGAGCAGTACTTC. As protein: CSVEETSGGYEQYF. V gene TRBV29-1 combines with J gene TRBJ2-7; 13 positions agree with TRBD2. The length of the CDR3 is 14 residues. Germline loops: CDR1 SQVTM, CDR2 ANQGSEA. J lost 4 bases, V lost 3 bases, and 3 bases had no gene match.